This TCR beta chain was documented in a study of control samples from healthy donors and cancer patients. The CDR3 is 14 residues long. Germline V gene sequence: CDR1 SGHRS, CDR2 YFSETQ. Trimming took off 0 bases at V and 10 bases at J, with 14 bases between the two ends. Only in-frame clones appear in the TCRdb table, and some are missing; sequencing was by immunoSEQ multiplex PCR. Found here are 150,000 or so clones, 90% to 95% of them singletons; the top ten hold around 12%. This chain links TRBV5-1 with TRBJ1-5; possibly TRBD1 for D (5 bases). The sequence derives from a man aged 35-49 years in good health. Sample: blood. CDR3 in DNA: TGCGCCAGCAGCTTGGGGGACGGAATCAGCCCCCAGCATTTT. This sequence encodes CASSLGDGISPQHF.